This section outlines one T cell receptor (beta chain) sequence together with its context. Germline V gene lookup returns CDR1 DFQATT and CDR2 SNEGSKA (reference sequence). The CDR3 runs 13 residues. Trimming pared 3 bases from V and 1 base from J, leaving 9 bases between. This entry is derived from a study of blood T cell repertoires in COVID-19. Study at large: The United States, Italy and Spain supplied acute and convalescent COVID-19 samples. The analysed material was cDNA or gDNA that came from T cells, B-cell-depleted T cells, or PBMCs.

As handled by the study authors: From reference gene primer amplification, estimates of nucleated cell counts were derived. This table comes from immunoSEQ multiplex PCR, and its TCRdb copy is limited to in-frame clones, with some not included. From that table come the V and J calls and clone size; the DNA was used to work out D and trimming. The repertoire holds 180,000 or so clones, with 75% to 90% as singletons. The specimen was peripheral blood. The chain carries TRBV20-1 and TRBJ2-5; D may be TRBD1 (5 bases). The sequence came from a woman in her sixties with acute or convalescent COVID-19. The CDR3 DNA follows: TGCAGTGCTAGTAGACAGCTCCAAGAGACCCAGTACTTC. Residues: CSASRQLQETQYF.